The 17 T cell receptor beta chains presented below share a single source sample, sequenced in a study of human T cells and chemical hapten exposure. Regarding time point: pre-sensitization, week 0. Treatment denoted: therapeutic diphenylcyclopropenone sensitization with weekly scalp DPC. TCRdb reanalysed the RACE reads using MiXCR and keeps one entry per CDR3 protein. The table shows 350,000 to 450,000 distinct CDR3 sequences, with approximately 5.1% occurring only once. This material consisted of whole blood, taken in connection with sensitization to the hapten diphenylcyclopropenone (DPC). The receptors come from a woman aged 45-60 years with alopecia areata. Some clones in this sample may be carry-over from other donors' samples.

This clonotype has a handful of counts. V and J are TRBV5-6 and TRBJ1-5, with TRBD1 identical over 8 bases. Germline values: CDR1 SGHDT, CDR2 YYEEEE. V lost 0 bases, J lost 5 bases, and 10 bases stayed unmatched. The CDR3 covers 17 residues. The CDR3 here is CASSLGLGRTGHQPQHF. DNA of the CDR3: TGTGCCAGCAGCTTGGGATTGGGGAGGACAGGGCATCAGCCCCAGCATTTT. The variable domain in full, with the rest retrieved from reference TRBV5-6 and TRBJ1-5, is DAGVTQSPTHLIKTRGQQVTLRCSPKSGHDTVSWYQQALGQGPQFIFQYYEEEERQRGNFPDRFSGHQFPNYSSELNVNALLLGDSALYLCASSLGLGRTGHQPQHFGDGTRLSIL.

This clonotype was observed at least ten times. The rearrangement links TRBV13 to TRBJ2-7, with 10 bases aligning to TRBD1. Germline V gene sequence: CDR1 PRHDT, CDR2 FYEKMQ (reference sequence). CDR3 length: 14 residues. J was trimmed by 3 bases and V by 3 bases; bases with no gene match: 2. CDR3 sequence reads: CASSLGTGVYEQYF. The CDR3 DNA sequence: TGTGCCAGCAGCTTGGGGACAGGGGTCTACGAGCAGTACTTC.

The chain links TRBV6-1 to TRBJ1-1; TRBD1 matches 7 bases. The CDR3 runs to 15 residues. Trimming took 5 bases from V and 4 from J; bases not matched to a gene: 10. Germline V gives CDR1 MNHNS, CDR2 SASEGT. CDR3: CASSLFRQGGTEAFF. Written as DNA, the CDR3 is TGTGCCAGCAGTCTGTTCCGACAGGGTGGCACTGAAGCTTTCTTT.

Many counts were recorded for this clonotype. V gene TRBV29-1 combines with J gene TRBJ1-1, with 8 positions matching TRBD1. Germline trimming cut 1 base from V and 5 bases from J; bases unmatched to any gene: 9. CDR3 length equals 15 residues. Germline-derived CDR1 and CDR2 are SQVTM and ANQGSEA. Here the CDR3 DNA reads TGCAGCGTTGAAGTCACAACGAGGACAGGGACTGAAGCTTTCTTT. Translated: CSVEVTTRTGTEAFF.

The chain combines TRBV24-1 with TRBJ2-1; no clear D gene. Germline CDR1 KGHDR, CDR2 SFDVKD. This CDR3 is 16 amino acids long. V lost 1 base, J lost 1 base, and 10 bases lay in between. In DNA, the CDR3 is TGTGCCACCAGTGATTTCGGCGGCCATTCCTACAATGAGCAGTTCTTC. Translation: CATSDFGGHSYNEQFF.

This chain joins TRBV2 and TRBJ2-5; 12 bases are shared with TRBD2. CDR1 SNHLY and CDR2 FYNNEI come from the germline V gene. The CDR3 is made up of 17 amino acids. V was clipped by 10 bases and J by 0 bases; unmatched bases: 12. CDR3 protein: CATPTSGGTLNQETQYF. The CDR3 coding sequence is TGTGCCACCCCTACTAGCGGGGGGACCTTAAACCAAGAGACCCAGTACTTC.

This clonotype has a handful of counts. V is TRBV29-1 and J is TRBJ2-1; D gene uncertain. This CDR3 has 14 residues. Germline V lookup: CDR1 SQVTM, CDR2 ANQGSEA. V was trimmed by 3 bases and J by 1 base, leaving 10 bases between them. The CDR3 region has the DNA TGCAGCGTTGAGGTACGCTCTTCCTACAATGAGCAGTTCTTC. Translating gives CSVEVRSSYNEQFF.

In this sample, this clonotype turned up a few times. The V and J genes are TRBV5-1 and TRBJ1-5; D unresolved. The germline V gene has CDR1 SGHRS and CDR2 YFSETQ. V lost 0 bases and J lost 5, with 12 bases in between. CDR3 length: 15 amino acids. In nucleotides, the CDR3 is TGCGCCAGCAGCTTGGGGGTGACCGGCGATCAGCCCCAGCATTTT. Protein product: CASSLGVTGDQPQHF.

This clonotype appeared many times. The chain carries TRBV7-9 and TRBJ2-1; D is possibly TRBD2 (5 bases). This CDR3 comprises 14 residues. Trimming removed 2 bases from V and 9 bases from J, with 14 bases in between. Germline CDR1 SEHNR, CDR2 FQNEAQ (reference sequence). Here the CDR3 DNA reads TGTGCCAGCAGCTTAAACAGATTAGAGGGTGAGCAGTTCTTC. Translation: CASSLNRLEGEQFF.

This clonotype occurred many times. The V call is TRBV20-1, the J call TRBJ2-7; D not resolved. This CDR3 comprises 13 residues. The germline CDR1 and CDR2 sequences are DFQATT and SNEGSKA (reference sequence). V was trimmed by 5 bases and J by 1 base, leaving 12 bases between them. The CDR3 sequence: CSAPRQASYEQYF. The CDR3 DNA reads TGCAGTGCTCCCAGGCAGGCATCCTACGAGCAGTACTTC.

In this sample, this clonotype turned up many times. V usage is TRBV29-1 and J usage is TRBJ1-1; maybe TRBD1 (5 bases). V was shortened by 6 bases and J by 6 bases, with 14 bases between the two germline ends. The CDR3 is made up of 12 amino acids. Per the germline V gene, CDR1 is SQVTM and CDR2 is ANQGSEA. The CDR3 region has the DNA TGCAGCGTGGCTGGGGCAGTGGCTGAAGCTTTCTTT. This gives the protein CSVAGAVAEAFF.

This clonotype has ten or more counts. This sequence joins TRBV13 and TRBJ1-3; no clear D. Germline CDR1 and CDR2: PRHDT and FYEKMQ (reference sequence). V was shortened by 3 bases and J by 4 bases, with 10 bases between the two germline ends. The CDR3 length is 14 residues. Here the CDR3 DNA reads TGTGCCAGCAGCTTCCGCGTGGAGGGAAACACCATATATTTT. It is translated as CASSFRVEGNTIYF.

This clonotype was recorded at least ten times. CDR3 sequence reads: CASSSRDINTGELFF. The CDR3 DNA reads as TGTGCCAGCAGTAGCCGGGACATAAACACCGGGGAGCTGTTTTTT. This rearrangement joins TRBV6-8 to TRBJ2-2, with a possible D match to TRBD1 (6 bases). The CDR3 has 15 residues. Germline V gene sequence: CDR1 MNHGY, CDR2 SAAAGT. Trimming stripped 5 bases from V and 2 bases from J, with 12 bases between.

This clonotype was counted a few times. The rearrangement uses TRBV20-1 and TRBJ2-5, with a weak D call TRBD2 (5 bases). The CDR3 has 14 amino acids. Germline V gives CDR1 DFQATT, CDR2 SNEGSKA (reference sequence). V shed 1 base and J shed 7 bases, with 16 bases lying between them. CDR3 protein: CSARGSGAPRTQYF. The CDR3 DNA follows: TGCAGTGCTAGAGGGAGCGGCGCCCCCAGGACCCAGTACTTC.

This clonotype was observed a handful of times. The chain carries TRBV7-9 and TRBJ1-1; unclear D gene. V lost 8 bases to trimming and J lost 0 bases, with 10 bases between them. CDR1 and CDR2 (germline): SEHNR, FQNEAQ (reference sequence). CDR3 length: 13 amino acids. The CDR3, as DNA: TGTGCCAGCGAACTGGAACTGAACACTGAAGCTTTCTTT. It is translated as CASELELNTEAFF.

This clonotype was picked up many times. The chain combines TRBV24-1 with TRBJ2-2; weak D call: TRBD2 (5 bases). V was clipped by 0 bases and J by 4 bases, with 23 bases between them. The germline CDR1 and CDR2 sequences are KGHDR and SFDVKD. The length of the CDR3 is 20 residues. As DNA, the CDR3 is TGTGCCACCAGTGATTTGCACGAATCGTTAGGGAGCGTCGGCACCGGGGAGCTGTTTTTT. Protein: CATSDLHESLGSVGTGELFF.

This clonotype was seen only a few times. The rearrangement uses TRBV2 and TRBJ2-5, with TRBD2 identical over 7 bases. The length of the CDR3 is 13 residues. The germline gives CDR1 SNHLY, CDR2 FYNNEI. The J segment lost 1 base and the V segment lost 6 bases, leaving 2 bases of the junction unmatched. Here the CDR3 DNA reads TGTGCCAGCAGGGGACTAACCCAAGAGACCCAGTACTTC. It yields the protein CASRGLTQETQYF. Drawing the rest from reference TRBV2 and TRBJ2-5, the complete variable domain is EPEVTQTPSHQVTQMGQEVILRCVPISNHLYFYWYRQILGQKVEFLVSFYNNEISEKSEIFDDQFSVERPDGSNFTLKIRSTKLEDSAMYFCASRGLTQETQYFGPGTRLLVL.